The present T cell receptor (beta chain) was sequenced within a study of human T cells and chemical hapten exposure. About the research overall: Per-sample variation in TCR yield stemmed mainly from small pooled library volume differences. Overall study findings and caveats: No alteration of TCRs above 1 in 1000 frequency was seen with DPC sensitization.

Unfractionated whole blood yielded total RNA. By proportion, this clonotype is medium-sized. Its matching antigen is unknown. The library attached unique molecular identifiers to individual cDNA molecules. Per the authors' pipeline: Ranging from roughly 20,000 to 690,600, TCR counts per sample had a median value of 95,638. TCRdb independently ran MiXCR on the 5' RACE reads; one entry per CDR3 protein. What appears here as the V and J calls and clone size reflects TCRdb's work, not the paper's. This sample has more than 75,000 distinct CDR3 sequences, with about 15% found just once. V was cut by 6 bases and J by 2 bases, with 14 bases left in between. Germline CDR1 is MDHEN and CDR2 is SYDVKM. The CDR3 covers 16 residues.

The V gene is TRBV28, the J gene TRBJ2-6, with a tentative D call TRBD2 (5 bases). The source is a female donor in good health. CDR3 in DNA: TGTGCCAGCAGCGGCCAGGAGGTAGCTGGGGCCAACGTCCTGACTTTC. This gives the protein CASSGQEVAGANVLTF.